These 8 T cell receptor beta chains were sequenced from one sample in a study of T cell clonality in common variable immunodeficiency (dated by TCRdb to between 2015 and 2016). Libraries were constructed by the immunoSEQ multiplex PCR assay. Sourced from immuneACCESS, this table was stored by TCRdb with only in-frame sequences that have V and J called. A share of the clones is absent; for the studies checked, an unresolved V gene accounts for under half, and the remainder has no known explanation. This sample shows roughly 30,000 clones, and none of them turns up only once. The top ten clonotypes cover 4% to 5.5% of the sample. The sequenced sample consisted of peripheral blood mononuclear cells. Receptor source: a person aged 18 to 69 in good health.

This clone was recorded at least ten times. Partial CDR3 DNA: TGTGCCAGCAGCGTTAGCCCCGAG. Amino acid sequence: CASSVSPE. The CDR3 in full is CASSVSPEQYF. This rearrangement joins TRBV7-8 to TRBJ2-7; unclear D gene. The read terminates 3 residues ahead of where the CDR3 ends, so the germline J gene completes it. The CDR3 length is 11 residues. With 5 bases removed from V and 6 bases from J, the gap between germline ends came to 8 bases. The germline V gene encodes CDR1 SGHVS and CDR2 FQNEAQ.

There are many counts of this clone. The read halts 3 residues ahead of the CDR3 end, with the missing end drawn from the germline J gene. This chain links TRBV6-1 with TRBJ2-5; D is possibly TRBD1 or TRBD2 (5 bases each). The germline V gene encodes CDR1 MNHNS and CDR2 SASEGT. V was cut by 1 base and J by 5 bases, with 14 bases left in between. The CDR3 sequence is 15 residues long. The CDR3 sequence: CASSEGGAGLETQYF. The CDR3 bases that were read are TGTGCCAGCAGTGAAGGAGGGGCAGGGTTGGAGACC.

This clone was counted at least ten times. The read terminates 3 residues before the CDR3 end, so the remaining end is supplied by the germline J gene. V gene TRBV6-2 or TRBV6-3 combines with J gene TRBJ1-5; D gene ambiguous. Germline V gives CDR1 MNHEY, CDR2 SVGEGT. V gave up 6 bases and J gave up 7 bases, with 13 bases separating them. The CDR3 is 13 residues long. Partial CDR3 DNA: TGTGCCAGCAGCCCCGGGGTACGGCAGCCC. It specifies CASSPGVRQP. The full CDR3 reads CASSPGVRQPQHF.

This clone showed up many times. The DNA ends 3 residues before the CDR3 does, and the rest of the CDR3 is filled in from the germline J gene. The rearrangement joins TRBV6-4 to TRBJ2-2; TRBD2 matches at 11 bases. CDR1 and CDR2 from the germline V gene are MRHNA and SNTAGT. V trimming: 6 bases; J trimming: 3 bases; junction bases outside the gene matches: 3. The CDR3 runs 15 residues. This chain's CDR3 is CASSQLAGDTGELFF. The CDR3 bases that were read are TGTGCCAGCAGCCAACTAGCGGGGGACACCGGGGAG.

Concerning this clone: The read comes to an end 3 residues before the CDR3 does, leaving the germline J gene to fill in the end. The rearrangement uses TRBV5-1 and TRBJ2-7, with D unresolved. The length of the CDR3 is 16 residues. V was cut by 0 bases and J by 5 bases, with 18 bases left in between. Germline V gives CDR1 SGHRS, CDR2 YFSETQ. The CDR3 here is CASSLGAWASLDEQYF. Incomplete CDR3 DNA: TGCGCCAGCAGCTTGGGGGCCTGGGCCTCCTTGGACGAG.

Many counts were recorded for this clone. From the germline J gene comes the end of the CDR3, since the read stops 3 residues before it. This sequence joins TRBV7-8 and TRBJ2-1; maybe TRBD2 (5 bases). This CDR3 is 13 amino acids long. Germline CDR1 reads SGHVS; CDR2 reads FQNEAQ. Between the trimmed V and J ends, which lost 3 bases and 3 bases, there was a span of 6 bases. The covered CDR3 bases are TGTGCCAGCAGCTTTGACTACTACAATGAG. As protein: CASSFDYYNE. The complete CDR3 reads CASSFDYYNEQFF.

This clone was observed a handful of times. Read sequence stops 3 residues before the CDR3 end, and the germline J gene provides the missing end. The chain recombines TRBV7-9 with TRBJ2-3; D uncertain. Trimming cost V 6 bases and J 0 bases, with 13 bases left between them. CDR1 and CDR2 (germline): SEHNR, FQNEAQ (reference sequence). There are 15 residues in the CDR3. The DNA read from the CDR3 is TGTGCCAGCAGAGCAGGTGACACTAGCACAGATACG. Its translation: CASRAGDTSTDT. The CDR3 as a whole reads CASRAGDTSTDTQYF.

In the case of this clone: Read coverage stops 3 residues before the CDR3 terminus; the germline J gene supplies the remainder. This chain uses TRBV18 with TRBJ1-4; D gene unclear. The CDR3 is made up of 15 amino acids. Germline loops: CDR1 KGHSH, CDR2 LQKENI. The chain's CDR3 is CASSPTPPGDSPLFF. The sequenced part of the CDR3 DNA is TGTGCCAGCTCACCGACCCCTCCAGGCGATTCACCA.